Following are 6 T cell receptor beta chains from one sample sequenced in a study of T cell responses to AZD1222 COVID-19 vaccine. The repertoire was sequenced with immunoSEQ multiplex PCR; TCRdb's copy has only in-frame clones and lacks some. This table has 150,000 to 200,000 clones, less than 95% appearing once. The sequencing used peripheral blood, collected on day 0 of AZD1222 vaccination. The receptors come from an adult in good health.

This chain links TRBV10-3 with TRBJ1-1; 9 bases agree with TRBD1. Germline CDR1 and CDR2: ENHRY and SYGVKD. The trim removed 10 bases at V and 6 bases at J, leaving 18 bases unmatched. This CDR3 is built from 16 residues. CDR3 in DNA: TGTGCCAGCTCAGTTTGGTCCGGGACAGGGTACTCTGAAGCTTTCTTT. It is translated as CASSVWSGTGYSEAFF.

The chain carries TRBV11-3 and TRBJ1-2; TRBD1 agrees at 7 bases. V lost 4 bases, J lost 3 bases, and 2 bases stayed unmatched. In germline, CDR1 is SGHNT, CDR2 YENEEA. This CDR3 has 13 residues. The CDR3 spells CASSSGGHYGYTF. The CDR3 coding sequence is TGTGCCAGCAGCTCAGGGGGACACTATGGCTACACCTTC. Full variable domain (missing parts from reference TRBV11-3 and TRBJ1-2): EAGVVQSPRYKIIEKKQPVAFWCNPISGHNTLYWYLQNLGQGPELLIRYENEEAVDDSQLPKDRFSAERLKGVDSTLKIQPAELGDSAVYLCASSSGGHYGYTFGSGTRLTVV.

CDR3 sequence: CASSDLSSGANVLTF. CDR3 nucleotide sequence: TGTGCCAGCAGCGACCTCTCCTCTGGGGCCAACGTCCTGACTTTC. The V call is TRBV9, the J call TRBJ2-6; D is undetermined. The CDR3 is 15 amino acids. Germline CDR1 reads SGDLS; CDR2 reads YYNGEE. Trimming took off 3 bases at V and 0 bases at J, with 7 bases between the two ends.

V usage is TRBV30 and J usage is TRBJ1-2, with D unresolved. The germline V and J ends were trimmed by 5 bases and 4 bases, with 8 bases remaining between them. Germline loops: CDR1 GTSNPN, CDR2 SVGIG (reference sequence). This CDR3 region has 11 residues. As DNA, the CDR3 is TGTGCCTGGGGTCGGGGCTATGGCTACACCTTC. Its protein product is CAWGRGYGYTF.

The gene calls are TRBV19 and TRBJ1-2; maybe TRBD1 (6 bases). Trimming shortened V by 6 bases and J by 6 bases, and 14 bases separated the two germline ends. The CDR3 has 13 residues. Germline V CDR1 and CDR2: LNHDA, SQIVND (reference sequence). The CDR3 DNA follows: TGTGCCAGTAGCCACAGGGTCGAAGATGGCTACACCTTC. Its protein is CASSHRVEDGYTF.

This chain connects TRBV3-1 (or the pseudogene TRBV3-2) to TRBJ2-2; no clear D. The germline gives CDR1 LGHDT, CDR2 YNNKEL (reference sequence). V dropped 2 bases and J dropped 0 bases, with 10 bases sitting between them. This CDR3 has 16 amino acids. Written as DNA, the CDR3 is TGTGCCAGCAGCCAACATGGCAGAGCGAACACCGGGGAGCTGTTTTTT. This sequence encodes CASSQHGRANTGELFF.